Listed below are T cell receptor beta chains from one sample, sequenced in a study of shared clonotypes between healthy human individuals. Generated by immunoSEQ multiplex PCR, the TCRdb table keeps only in-frame clones and is missing some. The sample lists approximately 530,000 clones; about 96% were seen once. The sample consisted of naive CD4+ T cells sorted from blood. Receptor source: a woman in her twenties or thirties in good health. Each CDR3 is given with its conserved first and last residue. Fields, in order: V gene, D gene, J gene, CDR3 protein, CDR3 DNA. The D gene is left open where the match is weak.

TRBV2,-,TRBJ2-7,CASSVDHLPGSEQYF,TGTGCCAGCAGTGTGGACCACCTCCCGGGGAGCGAGCAGTACTTC
TRBV18,-,TRBJ1-2,CASSPLQGNYGYTF,TGTGCCAGCTCACCTCTGCAGGGGAACTATGGCTACACCTTC
TRBV5-1,TRBD2,TRBJ2-7,CASSFAGTSGYYEQYF,TGCGCCAGCAGCTTTGCTGGGACTAGCGGCTACTACGAGCAGTACTTC
TRBV28,-,TRBJ1-5,CASSSQGYSNQPQHF,TGTGCCAGCAGTTCCCAGGGGTATAGCAATCAGCCCCAGCATTTT
TRBV4-2,-,TRBJ2-3,CASSHSRRGTDTQYF,TGTGCCAGCAGCCACTCTCGTCGGGGAACAGATACGCAGTATTTT
TRBV2,-,TRBJ2-2,CASRGGTDGFTGELFF,TGTGCCAGCAGGGGCGGGACGGATGGGTTCACCGGGGAGCTGTTTTTT
TRBV11-2,TRBD2,TRBJ2-7,CASSFLAVTYEQYF,TGTGCCAGCAGCTTTCTAGCGGTCACCTACGAGCAGTACTTC
TRBV28,TRBD1,TRBJ1-4,CASSLGGTGGLQLFF,TGTGCCAGCAGTTTAGGGGGGACAGGGGGCCTACAACTGTTTTTT
TRBV23-1,-,TRBJ2-1,CASSQGTPTYNEQFF,TGCGCCAGCAGTCAAGGGACTCCCACCTACAATGAGCAGTTCTTC
TRBV19,-,TRBJ2-7,CASSWRGAQGTRYEQYF,TGTGCCAGTAGTTGGAGGGGGGCTCAGGGGACTCGCTACGAGCAGTACTTC
TRBV7-6,-,TRBJ2-1,CASSYRFGKGHNEQFF,TGTGCCAGCAGCTACCGATTTGGGAAGGGCCACAATGAGCAGTTCTTC